This entry lists 16 T cell receptor beta chains sequenced from one sample in a study of B cell selection in AIRE deficiency. TCRdb's copy holds only in-frame clones and misses some; the assay was immunoSEQ multiplex PCR. The sample has about 24,000 clones; 95% to 97% are singletons. The sorted conventional CD4 T cells were gated as CD4+CD127+. What was sequenced was conventional CD4+ T cells sorted from PBMCs. The receptors shown here come from a human donor with AIRE deficiency.

The V call is TRBV11-3, the J call TRBJ2-2; no firm D call. With 2 bases removed from V and 4 bases from J, the gap between germline ends came to 5 bases. CDR3 length equals 13 residues. CDR1 is SGHNT and CDR2 is YENEEA in the germline V gene. CDR3: CASSLRGTGELFF. CDR3 sequence (DNA): TGTGCCAGCAGCTTACGAGGCACCGGGGAGCTGTTTTTT.

This rearrangement joins TRBV30 to TRBJ1-5, with TRBD1 matching over 10 bases. The V and J ends lost 7 bases and 7 bases, in that order; junction bases with no gene match: 7. CDR1 is GTSNPN and CDR2 is SVGIG in the germline V gene (reference sequence). The CDR3 consists of 13 residues. Here the CDR3 reads CAYTTGGVQPQHF. The CDR3 DNA sequence: TGTGCCTACACGACAGGGGGCGTGCAGCCCCAGCATTTT.

The V call is TRBV19, the J call TRBJ2-1, with D possibly matching TRBD2 (5 bases). The CDR3 is 17 amino acids. CDR1 LNHDA and CDR2 SQIVND come from the germline V gene (reference sequence). V was clipped by 7 bases and J by 3 bases, with 22 bases between them. DNA for the CDR3: TGTGCCAGTACCCCCACGGGAAGGGCCGAGATCTACAATGAGCAGTTCTTC. Amino acid sequence: CASTPTGRAEIYNEQFF.

This sequence joins TRBV6-1 and TRBJ1-2; 9 nucleotides match TRBD1. This CDR3 spans 14 amino acids. J gave up 4 bases and V 8 bases, and 8 bases lay outside the gene matches. Germline V gene data show CDR1 as MNHNS and CDR2 as SASEGT. CDR3 DNA sequence: TGTGCCAGCCAGGGACAGGGAAGTTTCTATGGCTACACCTTC. Protein sequence: CASQGQGSFYGYTF.

This clone was observed a single time. This rearrangement joins TRBV7-2 to TRBJ1-5; D unresolved. CDR1 SGHTA and CDR2 FQGNSA come from the germline V gene. Trimming removed 1 base from V and 5 bases from J, with 3 bases in between. CDR3 length equals 12 residues. The CDR3 sequence is CASSLGDQPQHF. CDR3 nucleotide sequence: TGTGCCAGCAGCTTAGGGGATCAGCCCCAGCATTTT. Filled out from reference TRBV7-2 and TRBJ1-5, the complete variable domain reads GAGVSQSPSNKVTEKGKDVELRCDPISGHTALYWYRQSLGQGLEFLIYFQGNSAPDKSGLPSDRFSAERTGGSVSTLTIQRTQQEDSAVYLCASSLGDQPQHFGDGTRLSIL.

V and J are TRBV7-3 and TRBJ2-3; tentatively, D is TRBD1 (5 bases). The CDR3 loop spans 15 amino acids. The ends were cut back, 0 bases at V and 1 base at J, with 8 bases in the middle. CDR1 and CDR2 from the germline V gene are SGHTA and FQGTGA. The CDR3 nucleotides read TGTGCCAGCAGCTTAACGGACACGGGCACAGATACGCAGTATTTT. This gives the protein CASSLTDTGTDTQYF.

The chain is built from TRBV11-3 and TRBJ2-1; TRBD2 aligns across 9 bases. The CDR3 length is 15 residues. The junction had 3 bases not matched to a gene; V was cut back by 3 bases and J by 3 bases. The V gene's germline CDR1 is SGHNT and CDR2 YENEEA. The DNA for the CDR3 is TGTGCCAGCAGCTTCGGGACTAGCCACTACAATGAGCAGTTCTTC. This translates into CASSFGTSHYNEQFF.

This chain connects TRBV27 to TRBJ1-6; 8 nucleotides agree with TRBD1. V lost 4 bases to trimming and J lost 0 bases; unmatched junction nucleotides: 11. The germline V gene has CDR1 MNHEY and CDR2 SMNVEV (reference sequence). This CDR3 comprises 19 residues. This CDR3 reads CASSWTSSGTGSYNSPLHF. The CDR3 coding sequence is TGTGCCAGCAGTTGGACCTCCTCCGGGACAGGCTCCTATAATTCACCCCTCCACTTT.

The chain combines TRBV28 with TRBJ1-2; 8 nucleotides match TRBD1. Germline trimming cut 7 bases from V and 6 bases from J; bases unmatched to any gene: 7. The CDR3 extends over 13 amino acids. CDR1 and CDR2 from the germline V gene are MDHEN and SYDVKM. The CDR3 coding sequence is TGTGCCAGCACGGGGGACAGGCGAAATGGCTACACCTTC. Translated, it gives CASTGDRRNGYTF.

The genes are TRBV29-1 and TRBJ1-1; D gene uncertain. The CDR3 has 13 amino acids. CDR1 and CDR2 (germline): SQVTM, ANQGSEA. V gave up 6 bases and J gave up 1 base, with 12 bases separating them. CDR3 in amino acids: CSVARPTNTEAFF. The CDR3 nucleotides read TGCAGCGTCGCGAGGCCAACGAACACTGAAGCTTTCTTT.

The chain joins TRBV7-8 to TRBJ1-2; D possibly corresponds to TRBD1 (6 bases). Germline V gene sequence: CDR1 SGHVS, CDR2 FQNEAQ. V was cut by 1 base and J by 6 bases, with 12 bases left in between. The CDR3 runs to 14 residues. The DNA of the CDR3 is TGTGCCAGCAGCTTAGTAGGGGGGGGCGATGGCTACACCTTC. Translation: CASSLVGGGDGYTF.

The rearrangement uses TRBV7-2 and TRBJ1-3; TRBD1 is a possible D gene (5 bases). This CDR3 spans 15 amino acids. Trimming pared 2 bases from V and 1 base from J, leaving 9 bases between. Germline loops: CDR1 SGHTA, CDR2 FQGNSA. CDR3 bases: TGTGCCAGCAGCTTATTCCGGACATCTGGAAACACCATATATTTT. It encodes CASSLFRTSGNTIYF.

The rearrangement joins TRBV15 to TRBJ1-5; the D is unclear. Germline V lookup: CDR1 LNHNV, CDR2 YYDKDF (reference sequence). The CDR3 is made up of 14 amino acids. V lost 5 bases, J lost 1 base, and 9 bases lay in between. In DNA form, the CDR3 reads TGTGCCACCAGCGCCCCTACCAGCAATCAGCCCCAGCATTTT. This codes for CATSAPTSNQPQHF.

The chain has TRBV6-5 and TRBJ2-7; no clear D gene. CDR1 is MNHEY, CDR2 SVGAGI, per germline. Trimming removed 5 bases from V and 6 bases from J, with 11 bases in between. This CDR3 comprises 12 residues. DNA for the CDR3: TGTGCCAGCAGTCCCCTCCCCGGCGAGCAGTACTTC. The encoded protein is CASSPLPGEQYF.

The V and J genes are TRBV6-1 and TRBJ1-5; D is possibly TRBD1 (5 bases). Trimming left V 6 bases short and J 1 base short, with 7 bases between. Germline CDR1 is MNHNS and CDR2 is SASEGT. The CDR3 runs to 13 residues. CDR3: CASSHRSNQPQHF. The DNA of the CDR3 is TGTGCCAGCAGCCACAGGAGCAATCAGCCCCAGCATTTT.

V usage is TRBV10-3 and J usage is TRBJ2-1; 7 bases agree with TRBD2. Trimming took 10 bases from V and 6 from J; bases not matched to a gene: 15. This CDR3 has 15 amino acids. Germline CDR1 is ENHRY and CDR2 is SYGVKD. CDR3 loop: CATYSPWGEGNEQFF. The CDR3 nucleotides are TGTGCCACATACTCTCCGTGGGGGGAGGGCAATGAGCAGTTCTTC.